Listed below are T cell receptor beta chains from one sample, sequenced in a study of T cell clones after liver transplantation. TCRdb's copy holds only in-frame clones and misses some; the assay was immunoSEQ multiplex PCR. The table has tens of thousands of clones, less than 90% seen once. The specimen was CD8+ T cells from blood, collected 12 months after liver transplant. The receptors were gathered from a human patient who received a liver transplant. Some T cells may possibly be graft donor cells. Both conserved end residues are part of each CDR3. D genes are given only for firm matches. Clone size appears in some rows only: once, few, many, or a class for an expanded clone.

-,-,TRBJ1-5,TRBV7-6,TGTGCCAGCAGACCTAGCGTGGGGGCAGAAGAGTATCCACGGCCCCAGCATTTT,CASRPSVGAEEYPRPQHF
many,TRBD2,TRBJ2-3,TRBV9,TGTGCCAGCAGCGTAGTTCCAACTAGCGGGAGTCTAGATACGCAGTATTTT,CASSVVPTSGSLDTQYF
-,-,TRBJ1-5,TRBV27,TGTGCCAGCAGTCCTGTGGGTAGCAATCAGCCCCAGCATTTT,CASSPVGSNQPQHF
-,-,TRBJ2-7,TRBV28,TGTGCCAGCAGTCGACAGGTTCTTTACGAGCAGTACTTC,CASSRQVLYEQYF
-,TRBD1,TRBJ2-2,TRBV27,TGTGCCAGCAGTTTAGGGCAGGGGGCGGGCACCGGGGAGCTGTTTTTT,CASSLGQGAGTGELFF
-,TRBD1,TRBJ1-2,TRBV10-2,TGCGCCAGCGTTGGGACAGGGGGCCATGGCTACACCTTC,CASVGTGGHGYTF
-,-,TRBJ1-2,TRBV11-2,TGTGCCAGCAGCTTAAACAGGGACTATGGCTACACCTTC,CASSLNRDYGYTF
once,-,TRBJ1-3,TRBV10-1,TGCGCCAGCAGTGGATTCTCTGGAAACACCATATATTTT,CASSGFSGNTIYF
-,-,TRBJ2-7,TRBV19,TGTGCCAGTAGTCTTGGACAGTTGTACGAGCAGTACTTC,CASSLGQLYEQYF
-,-,TRBJ1-5,TRBV6-5,TGTGCCAGCAGTCGAGAAATGGGTCAGCCCCAGCATTTT,CASSREMGQPQHF
-,-,TRBJ2-7,TRBV11-3,TGTGCCAGCCGCTTCGTGGCGGGCGGCGAGCAGTACTTC,CASRFVAGGEQYF
-,-,TRBJ1-1,TRBV9,TGTGCCAGCAGCCCCAGCGTCCTCGGGGAAGCTTTCTTT,CASSPSVLGEAFF
-,TRBD2,TRBJ2-3,TRBV6-1,TGTGCCAGCAGTGCGCAGGCGGGAGGCACAGATACGCAGTATTTT,CASSAQAGGTDTQYF
few,-,TRBJ2-7,TRBV29-1,TGCAGCGTTGAAGATCCGGGGTACGAGCAGTACTTC,CSVEDPGYEQYF
-,TRBD1,TRBJ2-5,TRBV7-2,TGTGCCAGCAGCCCTTGGACAGGGGAGGAGACCCAGTACTTC,CASSPWTGEETQYF
-,-,TRBJ2-5,TRBV15,TGTGCCACCAGCAGCTTGCGGAATCAGCCACAAGAGACCCAGTACTTC,CATSSLRNQPQETQYF
-,-,TRBJ1-1,TRBV30,TGTGCCTTCTCAAGGCAGGGGCAGTGGAACACTGAAGCTTTCTTT,CAFSRQGQWNTEAFF
-,TRBD2,TRBJ2-2,TRBV28,TGTGCCAGCAGTTTATGGGGAGGGAGTCGGTTTACCGGGGAGCTGTTTTTT,CASSLWGGSRFTGELFF
-,-,TRBJ2-7,TRBV10-2,TGCGCCAGCAGTGTGACTCGGGGGCGCGAGCAGTACTTC,CASSVTRGREQYF
-,-,TRBJ2-7,TRBV9,TGTGCCAGCAGCGTAGGTCGGGATAGCTACGAGCAGTACTTC,CASSVGRDSYEQYF
-,TRBD1,TRBJ1-4,TRBV19,TGTGCCAGTAGTGTTACAGGGGAAACTAATGAAAAACTGTTTTTT,CASSVTGETNEKLFF
-,-,TRBJ2-4,TRBV27,TGTGCCAGCAGTGTAAACCCTTTAGCCAAAAACATTCAGTACTTC,CASSVNPLAKNIQYF
-,-,TRBJ2-5,TRBV4-2,TGTGCCAGCAGCCCCGGGCTAGGTGAGACCCAGTACTTC,CASSPGLGETQYF
-,-,TRBJ2-2,TRBV11-2,TGTGCCAGCAGCTTAGGGGCGCAAGTCCCAATCACCGGGGAGCTGTTTTTT,CASSLGAQVPITGELFF
-,TRBD2,TRBJ2-3,TRBV27,TGTGCCAGCAGTTTATCCTCGGGAGGGGATACGCAGTATTTT,CASSLSSGGDTQYF
-,-,TRBJ1-2,TRBV28,TGTGCCAGCAGTTTCCGAGGATCTGGCTATGGCTACACCTTC,CASSFRGSGYGYTF
-,-,TRBJ2-3,TRBV7-6,TGTGCCAGTTACGGAGGGTCCACAGATACGCAGTATTTT,CASYGGSTDTQYF
-,-,TRBJ2-1,TRBV29-1,TGCAGCGTTGAAGCTCCCAATGAGCAGTTCTTC,CSVEAPNEQFF
-,TRBD2,TRBJ2-3,TRBV4-1,TGCGCCAGCAGCCGAAAACTAGCGGGAGAAGATACGCAGTATTTT,CASSRKLAGEDTQYF
-,-,TRBJ2-7,TRBV27,TGTGCCAGCAGTCTAGGGGTGCAATACGAGCAGTACTTC,CASSLGVQYEQYF
-,-,TRBJ2-7,TRBV7-6,TGTGCCAGCAGCTTCTGGGGGGACGAGCAGTACTTC,CASSFWGDEQYF
-,TRBD1,TRBJ2-4,TRBV4-3,TGCGCCAGCAGCGACAGGGCAATTGGAGGCAAAAACATTCAGTACTTC,CASSDRAIGGKNIQYF
-,-,TRBJ1-3,TRBV11-2,TGTGCCAGCAGACCAGGGACCTTGAACTCTGGAAACACCATATATTTT,CASRPGTLNSGNTIYF
once,-,TRBJ1-2,TRBV7-9,TGTGCCAGCAGCCCGACGGGAAAGGTGGGCTACACCTTC,CASSPTGKVGYTF
-,-,TRBJ1-1,TRBV6-6,TGTGCCAGCAGTTACGGGGGTGAAAAAGGGACTGAAGCTTTCTTT,CASSYGGEKGTEAFF
few,-,TRBJ1-1,TRBV7-6,TGTGCCAGCATCCCAAGTGAGACTGTAGGGGGAACGACTGAAGCTTTCTTT,CASIPSETVGGTTEAFF
-,-,TRBJ2-2,TRBV19,TGTGCCAGTAGCCCTACCCTTAACAGGGAGCTGTTTTTT,CASSPTLNRELFF
-,TRBD1,TRBJ2-7,TRBV4-1,TGCGCCAGCAGCCAGGCCCGGACAGGGGTTGGGACTGAGCAGTACTTC,CASSQARTGVGTEQYF
-,-,TRBJ1-1,TRBV9,TGTGCCAGCAGCGTAGACGCAGGGGCTGAAGCTTTCTTT,CASSVDAGAEAFF
-,TRBD2,TRBJ2-7,TRBV4-1,TGCGCCAGCAGTCTGGGACTAGCGGGAGACGAGCAGTACTTC,CASSLGLAGDEQYF
-,-,TRBJ1-1,TRBV28,TGTGCCAGCAGTTTTTGGTTGAACACTGAAGCTTTCTTT,CASSFWLNTEAFF
-,TRBD1,TRBJ1-4,TRBV27,TGTGCCAGCAATAGGGGCAGGGGGTATGAAAAACTGTTTTTT,CASNRGRGYEKLFF
-,-,TRBJ1-5,TRBV7-9,TGTGCCAGCAGCTCCGATGAACAGCCCCAGCATTTT,CASSSDEQPQHF
-,-,TRBJ1-2,TRBV5-6,TGTGCCAGCAGCTGGAGGGGGGGCTACACCTTC,CASSWRGGYTF
-,TRBD1,TRBJ1-2,TRBV6-5,TGTGCCAGCAGTTGGACAGGGGATTATGGCTACACCTTC,CASSWTGDYGYTF
once,TRBD2,TRBJ2-1,TRBV6-4,TGTGCCACCGGGAGCGGGGGCCTATCAGAGCAGTTCTTC,CATGSGGLSEQFF
-,TRBD1,TRBJ1-2,TRBV28,TGTGCCAGCAGGTACCGGGACAGTTCTAACTATGGCTACACCTTC,CASRYRDSSNYGYTF
-,TRBD2,TRBJ2-1,TRBV6-1,TGTGCCAGCCCCGAGCGGGAGGGCCGGGGTAATGAGCAGTTCTTC,CASPEREGRGNEQFF
medium-sized,TRBD2,TRBJ2-5,TRBV13,TGTGCCAGCAGCCTAGGGGGGACTAGCGGGCCGCAAGAGACCCAGTACTTC,CASSLGGTSGPQETQYF
-,TRBD2,TRBJ2-7,TRBV28,TGTGCCAGCAGTCTGACTAGCGGGGGAGGATTCTACGAGCAGTACTTC,CASSLTSGGGFYEQYF
-,-,TRBJ1-1,TRBV30,TGTGCCTGTGCCCCCGCCAGCACTGAAGCTTTCTTT,CACAPASTEAFF
-,-,TRBJ2-1,TRBV5-1,TGCGCCAGCAGCTTGTGGTTCAAGGGGTCGAGCTCCTACAATGAGCAGTTCTTC,CASSLWFKGSSSYNEQFF